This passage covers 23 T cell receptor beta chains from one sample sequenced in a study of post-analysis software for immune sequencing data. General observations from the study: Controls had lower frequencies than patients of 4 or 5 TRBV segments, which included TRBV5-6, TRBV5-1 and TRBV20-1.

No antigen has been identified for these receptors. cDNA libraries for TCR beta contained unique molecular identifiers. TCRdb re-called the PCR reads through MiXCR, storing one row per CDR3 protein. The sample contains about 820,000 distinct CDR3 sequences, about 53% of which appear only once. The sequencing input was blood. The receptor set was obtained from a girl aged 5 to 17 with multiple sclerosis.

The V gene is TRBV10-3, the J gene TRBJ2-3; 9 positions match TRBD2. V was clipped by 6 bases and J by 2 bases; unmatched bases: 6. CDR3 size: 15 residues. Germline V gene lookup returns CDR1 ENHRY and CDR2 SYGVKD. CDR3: CAIRALAGTTDTQYF. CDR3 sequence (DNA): TGTGCCATCAGGGCACTAGCGGGCACCACAGATACGCAGTATTTT.

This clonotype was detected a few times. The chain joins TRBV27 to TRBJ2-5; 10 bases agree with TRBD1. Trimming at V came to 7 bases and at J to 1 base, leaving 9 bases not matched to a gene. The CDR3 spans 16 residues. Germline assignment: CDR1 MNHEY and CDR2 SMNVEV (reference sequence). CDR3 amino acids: CASTKAGTGAQETQYF. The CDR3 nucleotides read TGTGCCAGCACCAAAGCCGGGACAGGGGCCCAAGAGACCCAGTACTTC.

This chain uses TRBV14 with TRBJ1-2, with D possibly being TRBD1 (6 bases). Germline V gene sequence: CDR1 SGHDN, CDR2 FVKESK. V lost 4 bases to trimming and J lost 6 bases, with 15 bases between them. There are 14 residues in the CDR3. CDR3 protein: CASSLPGTWNGYTF. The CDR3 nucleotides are TGTGCCAGCAGCCTACCCGGGACATGGAATGGCTACACCTTC.

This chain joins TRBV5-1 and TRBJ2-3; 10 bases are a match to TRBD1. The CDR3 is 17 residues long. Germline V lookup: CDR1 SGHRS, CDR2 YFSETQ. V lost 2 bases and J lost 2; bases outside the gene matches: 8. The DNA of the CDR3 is TGCGCCAGCAGCTTCCCCGGGACAGGGGTGATCACAGATACGCAGTATTTT. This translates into CASSFPGTGVITDTQYF. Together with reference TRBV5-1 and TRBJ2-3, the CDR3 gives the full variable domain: KAGVTQTPRYLIKTRGQQVTLSCSPISGHRSVSWYQQTPGQGLQFLFEYFSETQRNKGNFPGRFSGRQFSNSRSEMNVSTLELGDSALYLCASSFPGTGVITDTQYFGPGTRLTVL.

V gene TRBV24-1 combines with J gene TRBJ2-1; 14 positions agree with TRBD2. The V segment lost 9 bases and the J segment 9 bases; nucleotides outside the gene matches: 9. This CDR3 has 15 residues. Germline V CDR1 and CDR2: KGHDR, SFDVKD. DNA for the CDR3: TGTGCCACCGGACCCGGGACTAGCGGGAGCGGTGAGCAGTTCTTC. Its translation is CATGPGTSGSGEQFF.

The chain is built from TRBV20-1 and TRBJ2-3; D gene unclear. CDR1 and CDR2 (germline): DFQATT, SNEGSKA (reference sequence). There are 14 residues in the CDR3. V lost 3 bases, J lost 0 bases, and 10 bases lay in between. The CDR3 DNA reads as TGCAGTGCTAGCCCCAGCACTAGCACAGATACGCAGTATTTT. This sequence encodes CSASPSTSTDTQYF.

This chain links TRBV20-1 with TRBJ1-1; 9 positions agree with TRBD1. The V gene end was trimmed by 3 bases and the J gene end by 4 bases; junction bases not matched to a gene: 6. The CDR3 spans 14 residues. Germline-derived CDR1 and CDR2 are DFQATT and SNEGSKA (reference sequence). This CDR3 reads CSARTGTGFTEAFF. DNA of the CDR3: TGCAGTGCTAGGACCGGGACAGGGTTCACTGAAGCTTTCTTT.

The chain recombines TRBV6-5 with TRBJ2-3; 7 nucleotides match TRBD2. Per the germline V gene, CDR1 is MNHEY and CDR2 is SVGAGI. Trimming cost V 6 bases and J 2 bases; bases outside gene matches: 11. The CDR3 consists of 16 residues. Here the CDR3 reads CASRPIAGENTDTQYF. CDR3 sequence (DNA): TGTGCCAGCAGACCAATCGCGGGAGAAAACACAGATACGCAGTATTTT.

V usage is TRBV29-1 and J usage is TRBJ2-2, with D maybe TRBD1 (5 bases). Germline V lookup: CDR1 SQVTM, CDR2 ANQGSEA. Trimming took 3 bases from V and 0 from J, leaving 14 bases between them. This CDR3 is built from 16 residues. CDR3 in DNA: TGCAGCGTTGAGGGTGGACACCGAGCGAACACCGGGGAGCTGTTTTTT. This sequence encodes CSVEGGHRANTGELFF.

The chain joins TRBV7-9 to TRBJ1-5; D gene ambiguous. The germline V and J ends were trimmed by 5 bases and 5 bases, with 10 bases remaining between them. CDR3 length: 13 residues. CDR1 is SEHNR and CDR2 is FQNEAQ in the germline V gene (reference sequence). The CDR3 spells CASSPNTHQPQHF. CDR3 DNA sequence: TGTGCCAGCAGCCCAAACACGCATCAGCCCCAGCATTTT.

The CDR3: CSVERVGGYNEQFF. The CDR3, as DNA: TGCAGCGTTGAAAGAGTCGGAGGGTACAATGAGCAGTTCTTC. The chain couples TRBV29-1 to TRBJ2-1; perhaps TRBD2 as D (6 bases). CDR1 is SQVTM and CDR2 is ANQGSEA in the germline V gene. This CDR3 spans 14 amino acids. V was shortened by 2 bases and J by 4 bases, with 12 bases between the two germline ends.

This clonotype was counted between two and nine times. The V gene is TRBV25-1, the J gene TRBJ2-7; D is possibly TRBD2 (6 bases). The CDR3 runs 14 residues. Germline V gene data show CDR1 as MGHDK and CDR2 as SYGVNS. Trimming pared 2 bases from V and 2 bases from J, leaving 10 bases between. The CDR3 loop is CASSEPGETYEQYF. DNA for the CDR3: TGTGCCAGCAGTGAACCGGGGGAAACCTACGAGCAGTACTTC.

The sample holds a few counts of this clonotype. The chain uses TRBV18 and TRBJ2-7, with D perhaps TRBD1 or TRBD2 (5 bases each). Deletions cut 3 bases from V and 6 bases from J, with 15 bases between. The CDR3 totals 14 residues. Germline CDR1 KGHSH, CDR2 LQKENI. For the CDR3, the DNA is TGTGCCAGCTCACCTCAGGGACCACCGGGCGAGCAGTACTTC. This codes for CASSPQGPPGEQYF. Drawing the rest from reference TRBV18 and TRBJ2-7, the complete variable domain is NAGVMQNPRHLVRRRGQEARLRCSPMKGHSHVYWYRQLPEEGLKFMVYLQKENIIDESGMPKERFSAEFPKEGPSILRIQQVVRGDSAAYFCASSPQGPPGEQYFGPGTRLTVT.

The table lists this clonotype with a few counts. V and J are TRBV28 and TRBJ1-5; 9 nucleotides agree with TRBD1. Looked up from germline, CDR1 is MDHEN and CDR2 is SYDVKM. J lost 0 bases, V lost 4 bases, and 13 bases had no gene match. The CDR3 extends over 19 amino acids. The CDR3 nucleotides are TGTGCCAGCAGTTCTTCCGGGACAGGGAGAGGCTATAGCAATCAGCCCCAGCATTTT. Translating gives CASSSSGTGRGYSNQPQHF.

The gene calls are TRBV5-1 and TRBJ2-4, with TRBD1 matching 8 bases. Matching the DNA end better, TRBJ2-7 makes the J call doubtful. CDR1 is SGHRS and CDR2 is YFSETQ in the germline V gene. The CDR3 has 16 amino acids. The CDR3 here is CASSLLFDRGLYEQYF. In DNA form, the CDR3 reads TGCGCCAGCAGCTTACTATTCGACAGGGGCTTGTACGAGCAGTACTTC.

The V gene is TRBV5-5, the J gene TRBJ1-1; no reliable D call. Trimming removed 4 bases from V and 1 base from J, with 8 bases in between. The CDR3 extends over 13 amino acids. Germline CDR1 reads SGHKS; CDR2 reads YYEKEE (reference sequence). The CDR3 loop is CASSIGPNTEAFF. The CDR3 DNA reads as TGTGCCAGCAGCATCGGACCGAACACTGAAGCTTTCTTT. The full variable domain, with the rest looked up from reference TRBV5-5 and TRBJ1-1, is DAGVTQSPTHLIKTRGQQVTLRCSPISGHKSVSWYQQVLGQGPQFIFQYYEKEERGRGNFPDRFSARQFPNYSSELNVNALLLGDSALYLCASSIGPNTEAFFGQGTRLTVV.

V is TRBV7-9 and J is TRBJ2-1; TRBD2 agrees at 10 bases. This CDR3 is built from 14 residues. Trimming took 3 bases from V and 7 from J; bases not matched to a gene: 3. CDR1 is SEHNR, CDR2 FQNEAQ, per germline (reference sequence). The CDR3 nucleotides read TGTGCCAGCAGCTTGTCTAGCGGGGGAAATGAGCAGTTCTTC. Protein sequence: CASSLSSGGNEQFF.

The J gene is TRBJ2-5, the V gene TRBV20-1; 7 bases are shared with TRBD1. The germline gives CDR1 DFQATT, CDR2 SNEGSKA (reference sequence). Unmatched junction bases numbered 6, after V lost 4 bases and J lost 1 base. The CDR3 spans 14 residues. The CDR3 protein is CSATPGQSQETQYF. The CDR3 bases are TGCAGTGCTACCCCGGGACAGAGCCAAGAGACCCAGTACTTC.

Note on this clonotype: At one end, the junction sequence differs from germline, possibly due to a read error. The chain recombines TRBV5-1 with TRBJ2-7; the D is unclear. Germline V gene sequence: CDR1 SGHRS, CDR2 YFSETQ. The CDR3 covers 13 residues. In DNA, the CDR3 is TGCGCCAGCGGCTTGGGTGGCGGCTACGAGCAGTACTTC. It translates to CASGLGGGYEQYF.

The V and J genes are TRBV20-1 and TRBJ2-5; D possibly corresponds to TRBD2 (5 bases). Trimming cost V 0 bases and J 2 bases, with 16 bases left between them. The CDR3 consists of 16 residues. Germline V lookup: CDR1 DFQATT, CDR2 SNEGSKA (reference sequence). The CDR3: CSARDSMGSRQETQYF. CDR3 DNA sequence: TGCAGTGCTAGAGATTCGATGGGGAGTCGTCAAGAGACCCAGTACTTC.

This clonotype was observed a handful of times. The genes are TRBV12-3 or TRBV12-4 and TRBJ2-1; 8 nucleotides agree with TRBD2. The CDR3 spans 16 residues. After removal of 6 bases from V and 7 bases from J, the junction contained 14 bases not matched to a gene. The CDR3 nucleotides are TGTGCCAGCAGCCAATCTCGGAGCGGGGGAGGTAATGAGCAGTTCTTC. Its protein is CASSQSRSGGGNEQFF.

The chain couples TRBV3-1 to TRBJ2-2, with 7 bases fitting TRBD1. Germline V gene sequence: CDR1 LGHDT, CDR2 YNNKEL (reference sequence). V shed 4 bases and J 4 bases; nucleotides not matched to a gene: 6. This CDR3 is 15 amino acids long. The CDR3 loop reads CASSPRQGVTGELFF. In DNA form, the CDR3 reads TGTGCCAGCAGCCCCAGACAGGGAGTCACCGGGGAGCTGTTTTTT.

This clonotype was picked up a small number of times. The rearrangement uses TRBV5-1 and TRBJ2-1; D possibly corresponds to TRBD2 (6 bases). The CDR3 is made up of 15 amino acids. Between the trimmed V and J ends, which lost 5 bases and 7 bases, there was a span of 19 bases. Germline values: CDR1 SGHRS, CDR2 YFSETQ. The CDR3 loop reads CASSLDFGSGNEQFF. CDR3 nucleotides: TGCGCCAGCAGTCTAGATTTCGGGAGCGGGAATGAGCAGTTCTTC.